The 29 T cell receptor beta chains reported below all come from one sample, sequenced in a study of Graves' ophthalmopathy and Graves' hyperthyroidism. Investigators amplified TCR beta CDR3 regions from RNA transcripts. The first round was an RT-PCR with HTBI primers, and the second round was a multiplex PCR. One entry per CDR3 protein results from TCRdb running MiXCR on the multiplex PCR reads. The data hold 340,000 or so distinct CDR3 sequences, with roughly 17% observed a single time. Sequenced material: peripheral blood. The receptor set was obtained from an adult man with Graves' ophthalmopathy.

A remark on this clonotype: A much bigger clone sits one base away, suggesting this may be a read error. The chain links TRBV14 to TRBJ2-7; TRBD1 might be the D (5 bases). Germline CDR1 reads SGHDN; CDR2 reads FVKESK. The V end was cut by 4 bases, the J end by 3 bases, with 13 bases between. The CDR3 is made up of 14 amino acids. CDR3 DNA sequence: TGTGCCAGCAGCCCTCAGGGAATCAACTACGAGCAGTACTTC. It translates to CASSPQGINYEQYF.

There are many counts of this clonotype. This rearrangement joins TRBV19 to TRBJ1-3; possible D gene TRBD1, 5 bases. This CDR3 contains 14 residues. The V gene's germline CDR1 is LNHDA and CDR2 SQIVND (reference sequence). V shed 5 bases and J shed 2 bases, with 10 bases lying between them. CDR3 loop: CASSGAGPGNTIYF. DNA for the CDR3: TGTGCCAGTAGTGGAGCAGGGCCTGGAAACACCATATATTTT.

The table lists this clonotype with a count of one. The chain carries TRBV28 and TRBJ2-5, with D unclear. Trimming took 10 bases from V and 1 from J, leaving 22 bases between them. The CDR3 covers 16 residues. CDR1 is MDHEN, CDR2 SYDVKM, per germline. CDR3 residues: CATYQFRNRVQETQYF. CDR3 nucleotides: TGTGCCACCTACCAATTCAGAAACAGAGTCCAAGAGACCCAGTACTTC.

This clonotype has a count of ten or more. V and J are TRBV20-1 and TRBJ2-7; 7 bases are shared with TRBD1. The germline V gene encodes CDR1 DFQATT and CDR2 SNEGSKA (reference sequence). Losses at the gene ends were 1 base for V and 4 bases for J; bases not matched to a gene: 7. The CDR3 is 14 amino acids. CDR3 protein: CSARALTGEYEQYF. In DNA, the CDR3 is TGCAGTGCTAGAGCCCTAACAGGGGAGTACGAGCAGTACTTC.

The rearrangement links TRBV7-9 to TRBJ2-5, with TRBD1 matching 10 bases. The CDR3 length is 15 residues. CDR1 and CDR2 from the germline V gene are SEHNR and FQNEAQ (reference sequence). Germline trimming cut 4 bases from V and 3 bases from J; bases unmatched to any gene: 5. CDR3 protein: CASSYTGTGEETQYF. In DNA form, the CDR3 reads TGTGCCAGCAGCTACACCGGGACAGGGGAAGAGACCCAGTACTTC.

This clonotype was seen more than once but under ten times. The chain links TRBV11-2 to TRBJ1-1; D is perhaps TRBD1 (6 bases). The CDR3 runs to 15 residues. Trimming left V 5 bases short and J 0 bases short, with 13 bases between. Germline V gene sequence: CDR1 SGHAT, CDR2 FQNNGV. CDR3 protein: CASSPRGQLNTEAFF. The DNA for the CDR3 is TGTGCCAGCAGCCCCCGCGGACAGTTGAACACTGAAGCTTTCTTT.

This clonotype was detected many times. The V and J genes are TRBV11-3 and TRBJ1-4, with D perhaps TRBD1 (5 bases). This CDR3 contains 15 residues. Germline V gene sequence: CDR1 SGHNT, CDR2 YENEEA. With 6 bases removed from V and 8 bases from J, the gap between germline ends came to 19 bases. The CDR3 loop reads CASSFEPGRREKLFF. The CDR3 nucleotides are TGTGCCAGCAGTTTCGAACCGGGACGAAGGGAAAAACTGTTTTTT.

This clonotype was seen only once. The rearrangement uses TRBV6-1 and TRBJ2-7; tentatively, D is TRBD2 (9 bases). The germline V and J ends were trimmed by 6 bases and 3 bases, with 21 bases remaining between them. From germline, CDR1 is MNHNS and CDR2 SASEGT. This CDR3 is 16 amino acids long. CDR3 sequence reads: CASSTGGGSGSYEQYF. The CDR3 DNA follows: TGTGCCAGCAGCACAGGGGGAGGTAGCGGGAGCTACGAGCAGTACTTC.

In its sample, this clonotype was seen many times. J is TRBJ2-7 and V is TRBV11-3; TRBD2 aligns across 7 bases. This CDR3 contains 17 residues. Unmatched junction bases numbered 11, after V lost 0 bases and J lost 3 bases. Germline-derived CDR1 and CDR2 are SGHNT and YENEEA. For the CDR3, the DNA is TGTGCCAGCAGCTTAGATCTCAGTGGAGCGGGATTCTACGAGCAGTACTTC. Its protein product is CASSLDLSGAGFYEQYF.

This clonotype has ten or more counts. The J gene is TRBJ2-2, the V gene TRBV19; the D is unclear. This CDR3 comprises 13 residues. Germline assignment: CDR1 LNHDA and CDR2 SQIVND (reference sequence). Trimming stripped 7 bases from V and 2 bases from J, with 8 bases between. This CDR3 reads CASIYGNTGELFF. The CDR3 DNA follows: TGTGCCAGTATATACGGTAACACCGGGGAGCTGTTTTTT.

This clonotype came up many times. The chain is built from TRBV13 and TRBJ1-1, with TRBD1 matching 9 bases. This CDR3 has 15 residues. In germline, CDR1 is PRHDT, CDR2 FYEKMQ (reference sequence). The V and J ends lost 5 bases and 4 bases, in that order; junction bases with no gene match: 8. The CDR3 spells CASSLGDRAGTEAFF. In nucleotides, the CDR3 is TGTGCCAGCAGCCTGGGGGACAGGGCCGGCACTGAAGCTTTCTTT.

The chain carries TRBV12-3 or TRBV12-4 and TRBJ2-7; D is perhaps TRBD1 (6 bases). CDR3 length: 15 amino acids. Trimming pared 3 bases from V and 1 base from J, leaving 13 bases between. CDR3: CASSLSRDKSYEQYF. The DNA for the CDR3 is TGTGCCAGCAGTTTGAGTCGGGACAAGTCCTACGAGCAGTACTTC.

This clonotype was counted many times. The V and J genes are TRBV12-3 or TRBV12-4 and TRBJ2-5; D not certain. CDR3 size: 12 residues. Trimming cost V 2 bases and J 5 bases, with 6 bases left between them. The CDR3 loop reads CASSLSWETQYF. CDR3 sequence (DNA): TGTGCCAGCAGTTTAAGTTGGGAGACCCAGTACTTC.

Ten or more counts support this clonotype. The chain employs TRBV4-2 and TRBJ1-6; D may be TRBD1 (5 bases). Trimming took 0 bases from V and 7 from J, leaving 19 bases between them. In germline, CDR1 is LGHNA, CDR2 YNFKEQ. The CDR3 contains 18 residues. CDR3 DNA: TGTGCCAGCAGCCAAGATAGGATAACAGGCTCCGCCAATTCACCCCTCCACTTT. This gives the protein CASSQDRITGSANSPLHF.

The chain links TRBV6-2 or TRBV6-3 to TRBJ2-2; TRBD2 aligns across 8 bases. V lost 0 bases, J lost 2 bases, and 8 bases stayed unmatched. The CDR3 is made up of 18 amino acids. Per the germline V gene, CDR1 is MNHEY and CDR2 is SVGEGT. This CDR3 is CASSYSLAGGPNTGELFF. The CDR3, as DNA: TGTGCCAGCAGTTACTCGTTGGCGGGAGGCCCTAACACCGGGGAGCTGTTTTTT.

Note on this clonotype: At one boundary the junction diverges from the germline segment, which might be a read error. The chain is built from TRBV28 and TRBJ1-2, with D hard to call. This CDR3 region has 14 residues. Germline V gives CDR1 MDHEN, CDR2 SYDVKM. CDR3 region: CASDTPGDNYGYNF. DNA for the CDR3: TGTGCCAGCGATACTCCGGGAGATAACTATGGCTACAACTTC.

This clonotype appeared many times. J is TRBJ1-1 and V is TRBV12-3 or TRBV12-4; D possibly corresponds to TRBD1 (6 bases). V lost 5 bases, J lost 0 bases, and 10 bases lay in between. The CDR3 spans 14 residues. CDR3 nucleotide sequence: TGTGCCAGCAGTCCAGACAGGATGAACACTGAAGCTTTCTTT. Translating gives CASSPDRMNTEAFF.

This clonotype came up many times. The V gene is TRBV10-3, the J gene TRBJ1-2, with no clear D. Germline CDR1 is ENHRY and CDR2 is SYGVKD. The CDR3 covers 13 residues. Trimming took 2 bases from V and 0 from J, leaving 4 bases between them. The CDR3 DNA sequence: TGTGCCATCAGTGAGGGGTCTAACTATGGCTACACCTTC. This translates into CAISEGSNYGYTF.

This clonotype has a count of ten or more. Here the CDR3 reads CASSLARTRGYTF. The DNA for the CDR3 is TGTGCCAGCAGCTTGGCCAGGACTCGGGGCTACACCTTC. The chain employs TRBV5-6 and TRBJ1-2; no clear D gene. V was cut by 0 bases and J by 8 bases, with 11 bases left in between. The CDR3 has 13 residues. CDR1 and CDR2 from the germline V gene are SGHDT and YYEEEE.

This clonotype has a count of ten or more. The CDR3 is CAVNRGGGTGELFF. For the CDR3, the DNA is TGTGCCGTAAACAGGGGCGGGGGGACCGGGGAGCTGTTTTTT. The V call is TRBV28, the J call TRBJ2-2, with D perhaps matching TRBD2 (8 bases). The ends were cut back, 11 bases at V and 5 bases at J, with 18 bases in the middle. The CDR3 is 14 residues long. Germline V CDR1 and CDR2: MDHEN, SYDVKM.

This clonotype showed up many times. The rearrangement uses TRBV6-5 and TRBJ2-2; no reliable D call. Germline V gene lookup returns CDR1 MNHEY and CDR2 SVGAGI. The CDR3 totals 12 residues. Trimming took off 6 bases at V and 3 bases at J, with 5 bases between the two ends. This chain's CDR3 is CASRRDTGELFF. The CDR3, as DNA: TGTGCCAGCAGAAGGGACACCGGGGAGCTGTTTTTT.

This clonotype has a count of ten or more. The CDR3 nucleotides read TGTGCCAGCAGCTTAGGGTCAGGGGACTATCAGCCCCAGCATTTT. Translation gives CASSLGSGDYQPQHF. The gene calls are TRBV7-2 and TRBJ1-5, with D perhaps matching TRBD1 (6 bases). The germline V gene has CDR1 SGHTA and CDR2 FQGNSA. The CDR3 loop spans 15 amino acids. V lost 1 base to trimming and J lost 5 bases, with 12 bases between them.

This clonotype was seen many times. CDR3 loop: CASSDPTSGYGELFF. In DNA, the CDR3 is TGTGCCAGCAGTGATCCTACTAGCGGTTACGGGGAGCTGTTTTTT. V is TRBV2 and J is TRBJ2-2; 8 positions agree with TRBD2. With 3 bases clipped from V and 7 bases from J, the junction kept 7 bases outside the gene matches. CDR1 and CDR2 (germline): SNHLY, FYNNEI. CDR3 size: 15 residues.

This clonotype was seen many times. V usage is TRBV12-3 or TRBV12-4 and J usage is TRBJ1-2, with a weak D call TRBD1 (6 bases). The CDR3 spans 14 residues. The V gene lost 0 bases and the J gene lost 7 bases, with 12 bases spanning the gap. Written as DNA, the CDR3 is TGTGCCAGCAGTTTAGCGCAGGGGTCGAGTGGCTACACCTTC. It encodes CASSLAQGSSGYTF.

There are many counts of this clonotype. This chain joins TRBV5-6 and TRBJ2-7; 7 positions match TRBD1. V lost 4 bases to trimming and J lost 1 base; unmatched junction nucleotides: 5. This CDR3 is built from 14 residues. CDR1 is SGHDT and CDR2 is YYEEEE in the germline V gene. CDR3 sequence (DNA): TGTGCCAGCAGCGTGAGACAGGGTTCCTACGAGCAGTACTTC. Translated: CASSVRQGSYEQYF.

In this sample, this clonotype turned up many times. The V gene is TRBV28, the J gene TRBJ2-7; possibly TRBD1 or TRBD2 for D (5 bases each). The CDR3 extends over 19 amino acids. The V end lost 3 bases, the J end lost 3 bases, and 27 bases lay between the germline ends. Looked up from germline, CDR1 is MDHEN and CDR2 is SYDVKM. CDR3 loop: CASSFLGLGDRPKHYEQYF. CDR3 bases: TGTGCCAGCAGTTTTTTAGGGTTGGGAGACAGACCGAAACACTACGAGCAGTACTTC.

The chain recombines TRBV6-4 with TRBJ2-5; no definite D call. V shed 5 bases and J shed 7 bases, with 11 bases lying between them. Germline CDR1 is MRHNA and CDR2 is SNTAGT. The length of the CDR3 is 12 residues. CDR3 DNA sequence: TGTGCCAGCAGTTCGGGCCCGGTGACCCAGTACTTC. Translating gives CASSSGPVTQYF.

At least ten counts were recorded for this clonotype. This chain joins TRBV11-2 and TRBJ2-5; the D gene could be TRBD1 or TRBD2 (5 bases each). This CDR3 has 13 residues. Germline V gives CDR1 SGHAT, CDR2 FQNNGV. Trimming stripped 3 bases from V and 5 bases from J, with 10 bases between. The CDR3 reads CASSFPGRETQYF. CDR3 bases: TGTGCCAGCAGCTTCCCGGGGCGGGAGACCCAGTACTTC.

This clonotype was observed many times. The V and J genes are TRBV7-9 and TRBJ1-1; the match to TRBD1 covers 8 bases. CDR3 length equals 14 residues. Germline V lookup: CDR1 SEHNR, CDR2 FQNEAQ (reference sequence). With V trimmed by 5 bases and J by 5 bases, 7 bases remained unmatched. The CDR3 loop reads CASSPPGGETEAFF. In DNA, the CDR3 is TGTGCCAGCAGCCCCCCAGGGGGCGAGACTGAAGCTTTCTTT.